This T cell receptor beta chain was obtained from a study of T cells in Graves' hyperthyroidism and ophthalmopathy. This clonotype occurred many times. Antigen specificity is unknown. Amplified TCR beta CDR3 regions derived from RNA transcripts. First-round RT-PCR with HTBI primers amplified the TCR CDR3 region. TCRdb analysed the multiplex PCR reads with MiXCR anew, one entry per CDR3 protein. Among 360,000 or so distinct CDR3 sequences listed, roughly 15% were seen once. Lactation, pregnancy, other autoimmune disease or uncontrolled infection excluded patients. Study-wide results and caveats: The model made its ophthalmopathy prediction, and onset followed a median roughly six months later. Peripheral blood also featured most of the thyroid clonotypes expanded above 0.001.

Specimen: blood. The source of this sequence is a woman aged 55-70 years with Graves' ophthalmopathy.

The CDR3 region has the DNA TGTGCCAGCAGTTTCCGACCCCTAGCGGGAGGGCCAGAAGAGCAGTTCTTC. Translation gives CASSFRPLAGGPEEQFF. The genes are TRBV28 and TRBJ2-1, with 12 positions matching TRBD2. CDR3 length: 17 residues. Germline CDR1 is MDHEN and CDR2 is SYDVKM. V was clipped by 3 bases and J by 10 bases; unmatched bases: 13. The variable domain in full, with the rest retrieved from reference TRBV28 and TRBJ2-1, is DVKVTQSSRYLVKRTGEKVFLECVQDMDHENMFWYRQDPGLGLRLIYFSYDVKMKEKGDIPEGYSVSREKKERFSLILESASTNQTSMYLCASSFRPLAGGPEEQFFGPGTRLTVL.